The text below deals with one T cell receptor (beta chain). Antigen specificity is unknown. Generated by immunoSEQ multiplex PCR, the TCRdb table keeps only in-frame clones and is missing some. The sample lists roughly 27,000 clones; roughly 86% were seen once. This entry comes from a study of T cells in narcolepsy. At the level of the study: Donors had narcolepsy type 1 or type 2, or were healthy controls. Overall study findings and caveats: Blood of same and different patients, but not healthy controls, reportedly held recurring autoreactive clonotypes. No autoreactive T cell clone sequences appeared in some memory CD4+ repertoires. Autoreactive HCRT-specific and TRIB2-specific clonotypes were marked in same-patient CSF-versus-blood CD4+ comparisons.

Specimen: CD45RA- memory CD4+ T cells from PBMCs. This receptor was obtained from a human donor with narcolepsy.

CDR3 coding DNA: TGTGCCAGCAGCTTGGTGGGCAGGTTGGGTCAAGAGACCCAGTACTTC. Translation: CASSLVGRLGQETQYF. The V and J genes are TRBV5-6 and TRBJ2-5; D is uncertain. Trimming took off 0 bases at V and 2 bases at J, with 14 bases between the two ends. The CDR3 length is 16 residues. The germline gives CDR1 SGHDT, CDR2 YYEEEE.